This T cell receptor (beta chain) comes out of a study of blood T cell repertoires in COVID-19. On the study more broadly: From the United States, Italy and Spain came samples of acute and convalescent COVID-19.

The CDR3 has 14 amino acids. Original processing notes: Amplified reference gene primers provided the basis for estimating nucleated cell counts. Clones were sequenced by immunoSEQ multiplex PCR, and TCRdb holds only the in-frame ones, with some missing. V and J calls and clone size are as listed in that table; D and trimming were resolved from the DNA. Of some 40,000 clones detected, 69% appear once; the ten largest clones hold 6.2%. This clone was seen only once. Sequencing was done on a sample of peripheral blood. The clonotype comes from a man at least 80 years old with acute or convalescent COVID-19. The chain carries TRBV21-1 and TRBJ2-1; the table assigns TRBD1, which was not confirmed against the DNA. TRBV21-1 is an annotated pseudogene. CDR3 protein: CASSNMGQDNEQFF. CDR3 DNA: TGTGCCAGCAGCAATATGGGGCAGGACAATGAGCAGTTCTTC.